This passage covers 19 T cell receptor beta chains from one sample sequenced in a study of T cells in Graves' hyperthyroidism and ophthalmopathy. RNA transcripts provided the source from which TCR beta CDR3 regions were amplified. First-round RT-PCR with HTBI primers amplified the TCR CDR3 region. Each CDR3 protein is one row after TCRdb ran MiXCR on the multiplex PCR reads. Of more than 500,000 distinct CDR3 sequences listed, roughly 15% are singletons. The sample taken for sequencing was blood. Receptors were obtained from a woman between 35 and 50 years old with Graves' ophthalmopathy.

This clonotype was counted many times. The chain recombines TRBV9 with TRBJ2-5, with no clear D. This CDR3 comprises 15 residues. Germline CDR1 and CDR2: SGDLS and YYNGEE. V was cut by 0 bases and J by 5 bases, with 14 bases left in between. The CDR3 coding sequence is TGTGCCAGCAGCGTAGGAGATGCGCCGGTGGAGACCCAGTACTTC. Translating gives CASSVGDAPVETQYF.

The chain combines TRBV5-1 with TRBJ1-1; D is perhaps TRBD1 (5 bases). Looked up from germline, CDR1 is SGHRS and CDR2 is YFSETQ. Trimming took off 1 base at V and 1 base at J, with 8 bases between the two ends. The CDR3 length is 14 residues. The CDR3 DNA follows: TGCGCCAGCAGCTTGTGGGGGGAGAACACTGAAGCTTTCTTT. Encoded protein: CASSLWGENTEAFF.

In DNA, the CDR3 is TGTGCCAGCAGCCTTTCCGGGACAGAAGCTAACTATGGCTACACCTTC. This translates into CASSLSGTEANYGYTF. The chain carries TRBV11-1 and TRBJ1-2; 7 bases align to TRBD1. Germline trimming cut 5 bases from V and 0 bases from J; bases unmatched to any gene: 9. Germline values: CDR1 SGHAT, CDR2 FQDESV (reference sequence). The CDR3 length is 16 residues.

The table lists this clonotype with many counts. The chain has TRBV9 and TRBJ1-1; a weak D match, TRBD1 (5 bases). This CDR3 has 13 residues. Looked up from germline, CDR1 is SGDLS and CDR2 is YYNGEE. V was shortened by 5 bases and J by 1 base, with 9 bases between the two germline ends. The CDR3 region is CASSSGPNTEAFF. In DNA, the CDR3 is TGTGCCAGCAGTTCGGGACCGAACACTGAAGCTTTCTTT.

The sample holds many counts of this clonotype. This sequence joins TRBV28 and TRBJ1-2; 8 bases match TRBD1. CDR1 and CDR2 (germline): MDHEN, SYDVKM. The CDR3 covers 15 residues. V was pared by 5 bases and J by 3 bases, with 8 bases of the junction left unmatched. CDR3 in amino acids: CASSPSDRVDYGYTF. The CDR3, as DNA: TGTGCCAGCAGTCCATCGGACAGGGTGGACTATGGCTACACCTTC.

This clonotype was found many times. CDR3 nucleotide sequence: TGCAGCGTTGCGACAGGAGGGGACACTGAAGCTTTCTTT. As protein: CSVATGGDTEAFF. The chain recombines TRBV29-1 with TRBJ1-1, with D possibly TRBD1 on 6 matching bases. Per the germline V gene, CDR1 is SQVTM and CDR2 is ANQGSEA. Between the trimmed V and J ends, which lost 4 bases and 3 bases, there was a span of 12 bases. This CDR3 spans 13 amino acids.

V usage is TRBV20-1 and J usage is TRBJ1-1, with a possible D match to TRBD1 (5 bases). From germline, CDR1 is DFQATT and CDR2 SNEGSKA (reference sequence). This CDR3 spans 14 amino acids. With 0 bases removed from V and 7 bases from J, the gap between germline ends came to 15 bases. CDR3 loop: CSARDGTGDDEAFF. In nucleotides, the CDR3 is TGCAGTGCTAGAGATGGTACAGGAGACGATGAAGCTTTCTTT.

This clonotype has a count of ten or more. Written as DNA, the CDR3 is TGCGCCAGCGCAGGAGCGAACACCGGGGAGCTGTTTTTT. Translated, it gives CASAGANTGELFF. The chain is built from TRBV5-1 and TRBJ2-2; D gene ambiguous. The CDR3 runs 13 residues. Trimming took off 7 bases at V and 0 bases at J, with 7 bases between the two ends. CDR1 SGHRS and CDR2 YFSETQ come from the germline V gene.

Points on this clonotype: A much larger clone sits a single nucleotide away, making a read error possible. This rearrangement joins TRBV9 to TRBJ1-1; D ambiguous. The CDR3 totals 14 residues. Germline CDR1 and CDR2: SGDLS and YYNGEE. The CDR3 DNA reads TGTGCCAGAAGCGTAGATCCCAAGTTCTCCGAAGCTTTCTTT. It encodes CARSVDPKFSEAFF.

This clonotype appeared many times. The rearrangement links TRBV5-1 to TRBJ1-1; D remains ambiguous. The CDR3 is 13 residues long. Germline V lookup: CDR1 SGHRS, CDR2 YFSETQ. V gave up 0 bases and J gave up 8 bases, with 11 bases separating them. The DNA for the CDR3 is TGCGCCAGCAGCTTGGACTTGGGCAGAGAAGCTTTCTTT. As protein: CASSLDLGREAFF.

Ten or more counts support this clonotype. The chain has TRBV6-1 and TRBJ2-7, with 11 bases lining up with TRBD1. Germline V gene data show CDR1 as MNHNS and CDR2 as SASEGT. V shed 5 bases and J 3 bases; nucleotides not matched to a gene: 6. The CDR3 totals 15 residues. CDR3 region: CASSKGQGVIYEQYF. The CDR3 DNA sequence: TGTGCCAGCAGTAAGGGACAGGGGGTCATCTACGAGCAGTACTTC.

This clonotype was counted at least ten times. The V gene is TRBV30, the J gene TRBJ1-2, with 7 bases fitting TRBD1. The CDR3 loop spans 16 amino acids. Germline lookup yields CDR1 GTSNPN and CDR2 SVGIG (reference sequence). J was trimmed by 3 bases and V by 0 bases; bases with no gene match: 10. CDR3 DNA: TGTGCCTGGAGTGTAGCGGACAGGCCAGATGACTATGGCTACACCTTC. Translated, it gives CAWSVADRPDDYGYTF.

This clonotype was observed at least ten times. The J gene is TRBJ1-5, the V gene TRBV19; TRBD1 agrees at 8 bases. The CDR3 length is 15 residues. In germline, CDR1 is LNHDA, CDR2 SQIVND (reference sequence). Trimming took 7 bases from V and 5 from J; bases not matched to a gene: 10. CDR3 region: CASTPGTGLDQPQHF. CDR3 DNA: TGTGCCAGTACCCCCGGGACAGGCCTTGATCAGCCCCAGCATTTT.

This clonotype was counted ten times or more. This rearrangement joins TRBV12-3 or TRBV12-4 to TRBJ1-6; tentative D call: TRBD1 (5 bases). The CDR3 has 14 amino acids. V lost 5 bases, J lost 9 bases, and 14 bases lay in between. CDR3 amino acids: CASSEQGSGSPLHF. The CDR3 bases are TGTGCCAGCAGTGAGCAGGGTAGCGGTTCACCCCTCCACTTT.

The gene calls are TRBV6-1 and TRBJ2-5, with D hard to call. The CDR3 has 14 residues. The V end was cut by 5 bases, the J end by 2 bases, with 12 bases between. Germline V lookup: CDR1 MNHNS, CDR2 SASEGT. This chain's CDR3 is CASSKTQNQETQYF. The CDR3 DNA reads TGTGCCAGCAGTAAGACCCAGAATCAAGAGACCCAGTACTTC.

The table lists this clonotype with many counts. J is TRBJ2-4 and V is TRBV24-1; 7 nucleotides line up with TRBD1. Germline V gives CDR1 KGHDR, CDR2 SFDVKD. V trimming: 5 bases; J trimming: 8 bases; junction bases outside the gene matches: 2. This CDR3 has 12 residues. The CDR3 sequence: CATSGTGDIQYF. The CDR3 region has the DNA TGTGCCACCAGTGGCACAGGGGACATTCAGTACTTC.

This clonotype appeared many times. The rearrangement uses TRBV19 and TRBJ1-5, with 8 positions matching TRBD1. J gave up 6 bases and V 2 bases, and 6 bases lay outside the gene matches. Per germline, CDR1 LNHDA and CDR2 SQIVND (reference sequence). CDR3 length: 15 amino acids. The CDR3 protein is CASSILGQDPQPQHF. The CDR3 DNA is TGTGCCAGTAGTATACTGGGACAGGATCCTCAGCCCCAGCATTTT.

This clonotype was recorded many times. This chain uses TRBV30 with TRBJ2-5; no reliable D call. CDR3 length: 12 amino acids. The V end was cut by 3 bases, the J end by 2 bases, with 7 bases between. Germline CDR1 reads GTSNPN; CDR2 reads SVGIG (reference sequence). Written as DNA, the CDR3 is TGTGCCTGGAGCGTAGCACAAGAGACCCAGTACTTC. Translation: CAWSVAQETQYF.

This clonotype was seen ten or more times. The CDR3 DNA follows: TGTGCCAGCAGTGAAGCAAGGCCCGGGGGTCAGCCCCAGCATTTT. Encoded protein: CASSEARPGGQPQHF. The chain joins TRBV6-1 to TRBJ1-5; D is perhaps TRBD1 (5 bases). Germline values: CDR1 MNHNS, CDR2 SASEGT. Between the trimmed V and J ends, which lost 0 bases and 6 bases, there was a span of 12 bases. This CDR3 is 15 amino acids long.